Below are 32 T cell receptor beta chains sequenced from a single sample in a study of cytomegalovirus exposure and HLA in healthy donors. The PCR made use of 60 Vbeta and 13 Jbeta primers. The method was immunoSEQ multiplex PCR; TCRdb's version includes in-frame clones alone and lacks a portion of them. The table has about 210,000 clones, roughly 77% seen once. Sequenced input: PBMCs. The receptors derive from a middle-aged man in good health and CMV-seropositive.

The J gene is TRBJ2-5, the V gene TRBV6-5, with TRBD1 identical over 8 bases. V shed 1 base and J 5 bases; nucleotides not matched to a gene: 3. Germline V gives CDR1 MNHEY, CDR2 SVGAGI. There are 14 residues in the CDR3. CDR3 in DNA: TGTGCCAGCAGTTACTTCACAGGGGGGGAGACCCAGTACTTC. Amino acids: CASSYFTGGETQYF.

This clone showed up just a few times. The chain combines TRBV5-5 with TRBJ2-5; weak D call: TRBD2 (6 bases). The CDR3 runs 14 residues. In germline, CDR1 is SGHKS, CDR2 YYEKEE (reference sequence). Trimming left V 0 bases short and J 1 base short, with 7 bases between. The CDR3 region is CASSLVGGQETQYF. CDR3 nucleotide sequence: TGTGCCAGCAGCTTGGTGGGGGGCCAAGAGACCCAGTACTTC.

V gene TRBV13 combines with J gene TRBJ2-7, with TRBD1 matching 9 bases. Germline CDR1 is PRHDT and CDR2 is FYEKMQ (reference sequence). Trimming removed 5 bases from V and 2 bases from J; junction bases left unmatched: 7. The CDR3 runs to 15 residues. DNA for the CDR3: TGTGCCAGCAGCAAACAGGGGGCTTCAGCCTACGAGCAGTACTTC. Translated: CASSKQGASAYEQYF. The variable domain in full, completed from reference TRBV13 and TRBJ2-7, reads AAGVIQSPRHLIKEKRETATLKCYPIPRHDTVYWYQQGPGQDPQFLISFYEKMQSDKGSIPDRFSAQQFSDYHSELNMSSLELGDSALYFCASSKQGASAYEQYFGPGTRLTVT.

For this clone: The junction shows a germline mismatch at one end, possibly a read error. The chain combines TRBV6-4 with TRBJ2-3; 8 bases fit TRBD2. Per the germline V gene, CDR1 is MRHNA and CDR2 is SNTAGT. The CDR3 runs 16 residues. This CDR3 is CAISESSSGSTDTQYF. The DNA of the CDR3 is TGTGCCATCAGTGAGTCGTCTAGCGGGTCCACAGATACGCAGTATTTT.

To note about this clone: In the same sample, other DNA sequences code for this CDR3. The V and J genes are TRBV29-1 and TRBJ2-1; tentative D call: TRBD2 (5 bases). The V end was cut by 3 bases, the J end by 4 bases, with 13 bases between. Per germline, CDR1 SQVTM and CDR2 ANQGSEA. This CDR3 is 14 amino acids long. The DNA of the CDR3 is TGCAGCGTTGAGGCTAGTGGGAGTTACAATGAGCAGTTCTTC. Amino acids: CSVEASGSYNEQFF.

Concerning this clone itself: One junction end does not reproduce the germline sequence, and a read error may be involved. The rearrangement uses TRBV7-9 and TRBJ2-1; the D gene is possibly TRBD2 (5 bases). The germline V gene has CDR1 SEHNR and CDR2 FQNEAQ (reference sequence). This CDR3 comprises 15 residues. The CDR3, as DNA: TGTGCCAGCAGCGTAGCCCGGGGTGGGTACAATGAGCAGTTCTTC. This sequence encodes CASSVARGGYNEQFF.

This rearrangement joins TRBV11-2 to TRBJ1-3; 8 nucleotides line up with TRBD1. Germline lookup yields CDR1 SGHAT and CDR2 FQNNGV. V shed 5 bases and J 0 bases; nucleotides not matched to a gene: 6. The CDR3 runs 16 residues. This chain's CDR3 is CASSMRTGRSGNTIYF. The CDR3 DNA sequence: TGTGCCAGCAGCATGAGGACAGGGCGCTCTGGAAACACCATATATTTT.

This rearrangement joins TRBV27 to TRBJ2-2, with 16 bases aligning to TRBD2. Trimming removed 10 bases from V and 6 bases from J; junction bases left unmatched: 8. CDR1 and CDR2 from the germline V gene are MNHEY and SMNVEV (reference sequence). The CDR3 covers 16 residues. The CDR3 loop reads CATLGLAGGPPGELFF. Here the CDR3 DNA reads TGTGCCACCTTGGGACTAGCGGGAGGGCCCCCCGGGGAGCTGTTTTTT.

This chain joins TRBV29-1 and TRBJ2-7; D unclear. Trimming took 4 bases from V and 0 from J, leaving 10 bases between them. The CDR3 loop spans 13 amino acids. The germline gives CDR1 SQVTM, CDR2 ANQGSEA. CDR3 region: CSVVSGNSYEQYF. CDR3 DNA: TGCAGCGTTGTGTCAGGAAACTCCTACGAGCAGTACTTC.

The chain uses TRBV7-8 and TRBJ2-2, with 8 bases that match TRBD2. V gave up 5 bases and J gave up 1 base; unmatched junction bases: 9. The CDR3 totals 17 residues. Germline V gene lookup returns CDR1 SGHVS and CDR2 FQNEAQ. The CDR3 loop reads CASSPLLSGRNTGELFF. The CDR3 DNA reads TGTGCCAGCAGCCCGTTACTGAGCGGGAGGAACACCGGGGAGCTGTTTTTT.

This clone appeared once. The chain has TRBV23-1 and TRBJ2-2; D gene unclear. TRBV23-1 is annotated as an ORF whose role is uncertain. V was trimmed by 7 bases and J by 6 bases, leaving 12 bases between them. The CDR3 length is 13 residues. CDR3 bases: TGCGCCAGCAATGAGGTAATCGCCGGGGAGCTGTTTTTT. Protein sequence: CASNEVIAGELFF.

The rearrangement links TRBV5-1 to TRBJ1-6; D is unresolved. The V and J ends lost 2 bases and 7 bases respectively, with 13 bases between them. This CDR3 is built from 15 residues. Germline V gene lookup returns CDR1 SGHRS and CDR2 YFSETQ. CDR3 nucleotides: TGCGCCAGCAGCTTAACGAGGGCTTGGAATTCACCCCTCCACTTT. Its protein is CASSLTRAWNSPLHF.

V is TRBV5-1 and J is TRBJ1-4, with D maybe TRBD1 (6 bases). Germline V lookup: CDR1 SGHRS, CDR2 YFSETQ. Between the trimmed V and J ends, which lost 0 bases and 7 bases, there was a span of 13 bases. The CDR3 sequence is 15 residues long. CDR3 nucleotides: TGCGCCAGCAGCTTGGATGGGGGCAGCGGTGAAAAACTGTTTTTT. It encodes CASSLDGGSGEKLFF.

In regard to this clone: This sample also contains other DNA sequences that code for the same CDR3. The chain recombines TRBV15 with TRBJ2-5; D possibly corresponds to TRBD2 (7 bases). CDR1 is LNHNV, CDR2 YYDKDF, per germline (reference sequence). The length of the CDR3 is 17 residues. V was trimmed by 3 bases and J by 1 base, leaving 18 bases between them. The CDR3 here is CATSRGGTLGPQETQYF. The CDR3 DNA reads TGTGCCACCAGCAGGGGGGGGACATTGGGGCCCCAAGAGACCCAGTACTTC.

The chain combines TRBV11-2 with TRBJ2-7; D is possibly TRBD1 (5 bases). The ends were cut back, 0 bases at V and 9 bases at J, with 15 bases in the middle. CDR1 SGHAT and CDR2 FQNNGV come from the germline V gene. This CDR3 is built from 14 residues. The CDR3 DNA reads as TGTGCCAGCAGCTTAGAGGCTAGGGGTGGGGTGCAGTACTTC. This translates into CASSLEARGGVQYF. Variable domain in full (rest from reference TRBV11-2 and TRBJ2-7): EAGVAQSPRYKIIEKRQSVAFWCNPISGHATLYWYQQILGQGPKLLIQFQNNGVVDDSQLPKDRFSAERLKGVDSTLKIQPAKLEDSAVYLCASSLEARGGVQYFGPGTRLTVT.

CDR3 in DNA: TGTGCCAGCACCGGGACAGGGGTCACTGAAGCTTTCTTT. Amino acid sequence: CASTGTGVTEAFF. This chain uses TRBV2 with TRBJ1-1; 10 bases fit TRBD1. The V segment lost 7 bases and the J segment 4 bases; nucleotides outside the gene matches: 3. Germline CDR1 reads SNHLY; CDR2 reads FYNNEI. This CDR3 region has 13 residues.

The CDR3 is CASSSGRGYEQYF. In DNA form, the CDR3 reads TGTGCCAGCAGTTCAGGGAGGGGCTACGAGCAGTACTTC. V is TRBV7-9 and J is TRBJ2-7; 7 nucleotides align to TRBD2. This CDR3 region has 13 residues. Unmatched junction bases numbered 5, after V lost 6 bases and J lost 3 bases. The germline CDR1 and CDR2 sequences are SEHNR and FQNEAQ (reference sequence).

The V gene is TRBV2, the J gene TRBJ1-2, with TRBD1 as a possible D gene (6 bases). This CDR3 region has 14 residues. CDR1 SNHLY and CDR2 FYNNEI come from the germline V gene. The germline V and J ends were trimmed by 3 bases and 2 bases, with 10 bases remaining between them. The CDR3 nucleotides are TGTGCCAGCAGTGACGGGACACACAACTATGGCTACACCTTC. It specifies CASSDGTHNYGYTF.

The CDR3 loop is CASSQLWTSGRMGSSYEQYF. The CDR3 DNA reads as TGCGCCAGCAGCCAACTTTGGACTAGCGGGAGGATGGGGAGCTCCTACGAGCAGTACTTC. The J gene is TRBJ2-7, the V gene TRBV4-1; 14 bases agree with TRBD2. The CDR3 loop spans 20 amino acids. V trimming: 2 bases; J trimming: 0 bases; junction bases outside the gene matches: 12. Germline CDR1 MGHRA, CDR2 YSYEKL.

V gene TRBV27 combines with J gene TRBJ2-3, with 10 bases that match TRBD2. Germline CDR1 and CDR2: MNHEY and SMNVEV (reference sequence). This CDR3 spans 17 amino acids. J gave up 3 bases and V 2 bases, and 8 bases lay outside the gene matches. The CDR3 DNA reads as TGTGCCAGCAGTTTAGGGAAAGCGGGAGGGAAGACAGATACGCAGTATTTT. It is translated as CASSLGKAGGKTDTQYF.

This clone has a handful of counts. The chain joins TRBV5-4 to TRBJ2-1, with D possibly TRBD2 on 6 matching bases. CDR3 length: 13 residues. Germline CDR1 reads SGHNT; CDR2 reads YYREEE (reference sequence). Trimming took 0 bases from V and 7 from J, leaving 8 bases between them. For the CDR3, the DNA is TGTGCCAGCAGCTTGGCTAGCGAGAATGAGCAGTTCTTC. Its protein is CASSLASENEQFF. The whole variable domain, filled in from reference TRBV5-4 and TRBJ2-1, reads ETGVTQSPTHLIKTRGQQVTLRCSSQSGHNTVSWYQQALGQGPQFIFQYYREEENGRGNFPPRFSGLQFPNYSSELNVNALELDDSALYLCASSLASENEQFFGPGTRLTVL.

The chain combines TRBV27 with TRBJ1-1, with 7 bases that match TRBD1. Per the germline V gene, CDR1 is MNHEY and CDR2 is SMNVEV (reference sequence). V gave up 7 bases and J gave up 1 base; unmatched junction bases: 6. The CDR3 extends over 14 amino acids. The CDR3 is CASTSGGPNTEAFF. The CDR3 nucleotides read TGTGCCAGCACCTCAGGGGGGCCGAACACTGAAGCTTTCTTT.

The J gene is TRBJ2-7, the V gene TRBV6-5, with 9 positions matching TRBD1. This CDR3 comprises 13 residues. Germline trimming cut 5 bases from V and 5 bases from J; bases unmatched to any gene: 4. From germline, CDR1 is MNHEY and CDR2 SVGAGI. CDR3 sequence: CASSTRTGDEQYF. The CDR3 region has the DNA TGTGCCAGCAGTACTCGGACAGGGGACGAGCAGTACTTC.

This clone was seen more than once but under ten times. The gene calls are TRBV5-4 and TRBJ2-2, with 14 bases that match TRBD2. V shed 4 bases and J 5 bases; nucleotides not matched to a gene: 4. CDR3 length: 16 residues. Germline values: CDR1 SGHNT, CDR2 YYREEE (reference sequence). For the CDR3, the DNA is TGTGCCAGCAGCCCCGGGACTAGCGGGGGAACCGGGGAGCTGTTTTTT. It encodes CASSPGTSGGTGELFF.

A remark on this clone: The sample contains more than one DNA sequence encoding this CDR3. Here the CDR3 reads CASSALGGSYNEQFF. CDR3 coding DNA: TGTGCCAGCAGTGCCTTGGGGGGCTCCTACAATGAGCAGTTCTTC. V is TRBV25-1 and J is TRBJ2-1, with D possibly being TRBD2 (6 bases). Germline loops: CDR1 MGHDK, CDR2 SYGVNS. The CDR3 is 15 amino acids. The ends were cut back, 4 bases at V and 0 bases at J, with 10 bases in the middle. Filled out from reference TRBV25-1 and TRBJ2-1, the complete variable domain reads EADIYQTPRYLVIGTGKKITLECSQTMGHDKMYWYQQDPGMELHLIHYSYGVNSTEKGDLSSESTVSRIRTEHFPLTLESARPSHTSQYLCASSALGGSYNEQFFGPGTRLTVL.

The rearrangement joins TRBV27 to TRBJ1-5; D is unresolved. Germline V gene lookup returns CDR1 MNHEY and CDR2 SMNVEV (reference sequence). V was trimmed by 5 bases and J by 1 base, leaving 9 bases between them. The CDR3 contains 14 residues. The CDR3 is CASSRWASNQPQHF. The CDR3 bases are TGTGCCAGCAGTCGGTGGGCGAGCAATCAGCCCCAGCATTTT.

The sample holds one count of this clone. CDR3 bases: TGCGCCAGCAGTGAGTCTAGCGTCTTTACGCAGTATTTT. This encodes CASSESSVFTQYF. The V and J genes are TRBV10-1 and TRBJ2-3; possibly TRBD2 for D (5 bases). Germline CDR1 WNHNN, CDR2 SYGVQD (reference sequence). The CDR3 is 13 amino acids. V lost 0 bases and J lost 8, with 9 bases in between.

The chain carries TRBV11-2 and TRBJ1-1; possible D gene TRBD1, 6 bases. The CDR3 sequence is 15 residues long. V lost 5 bases to trimming and J lost 1 base, with 14 bases between them. Per the germline V gene, CDR1 is SGHAT and CDR2 is FQNNGV. The CDR3 loop reads CASSRHGGENTEAFF. CDR3 coding DNA: TGTGCCAGCAGCCGCCATGGGGGCGAGAACACTGAAGCTTTCTTT.

The chain joins TRBV12-5 to TRBJ1-5; possibly TRBD1 for D (6 bases). CDR3 size: 11 residues. Germline CDR1 and CDR2: LGHNT and FRNRAP. V was trimmed by 3 bases and J by 14 bases, leaving 11 bases between them. CDR3 bases: TGTGCTAGTGGTTTTGGACAGTACAAGCATTTT. It encodes CASGFGQYKHF.

V is TRBV6-1 and J is TRBJ2-2, with 7 nucleotides matching TRBD1. CDR1 is MNHNS, CDR2 SASEGT, per germline. The ends lost 2 bases at V and 4 bases at J; junction bases unmatched: 4. This CDR3 spans 15 amino acids. The CDR3 DNA follows: TGTGCCAGCAGTGAACGACAGGGATTCACCGGGGAGCTGTTTTTT. It yields the protein CASSERQGFTGELFF.

This clone showed up just once. CDR3 protein: CASSPRNRDSSSYNEQFF. CDR3 DNA sequence: TGCGCCAGCAGCCCTAGGAATCGGGACAGCAGCTCCTACAATGAGCAGTTCTTC. This sequence joins TRBV4-1 and TRBJ2-1, with 7 bases that match TRBD1. Germline V gene lookup returns CDR1 MGHRA and CDR2 YSYEKL. V was pared by 4 bases and J by 0 bases, with 12 bases of the junction left unmatched. The CDR3 runs 18 residues.

This clone was found a few times. The rearrangement uses TRBV19 and TRBJ2-2; maybe TRBD1 (5 bases). V gave up 5 bases and J gave up 6 bases, with 13 bases separating them. This CDR3 spans 14 amino acids. The germline gives CDR1 LNHDA, CDR2 SQIVND (reference sequence). CDR3 DNA sequence: TGTGCCAGTAGTCCCTCCAGGGAAGCCGGGGAGCTGTTTTTT. This codes for CASSPSREAGELFF.